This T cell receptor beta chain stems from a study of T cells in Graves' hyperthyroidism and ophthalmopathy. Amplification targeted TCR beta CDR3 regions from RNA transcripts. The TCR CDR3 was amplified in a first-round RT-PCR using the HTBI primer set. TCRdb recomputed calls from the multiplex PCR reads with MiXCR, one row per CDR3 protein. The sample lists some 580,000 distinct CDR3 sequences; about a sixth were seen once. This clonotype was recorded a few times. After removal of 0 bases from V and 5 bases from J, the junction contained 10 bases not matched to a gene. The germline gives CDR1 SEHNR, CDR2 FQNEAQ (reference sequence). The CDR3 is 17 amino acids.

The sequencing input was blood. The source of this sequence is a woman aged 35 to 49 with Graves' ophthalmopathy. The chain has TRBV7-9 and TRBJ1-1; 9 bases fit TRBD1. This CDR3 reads CASSLAATGGFGTEAFF. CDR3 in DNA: TGTGCCAGCAGCTTAGCGGCGACAGGGGGATTTGGGACTGAAGCTTTCTTT. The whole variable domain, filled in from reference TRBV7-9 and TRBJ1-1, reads DTGVSQNPRHKITKRGQNVTFRCDPISEHNRLYWYRQTLGQGPEFLTYFQNEAQLEKSRLLSDRFSAERPKGSFSTLEIQRTEQGDSAMYLCASSLAATGGFGTEAFFGQGTRLTVV.